The 24 T cell receptor beta chains listed next were all sequenced from one sample in a study of cytomegalovirus exposure and HLA in healthy donors. Clones were read by immunoSEQ multiplex PCR, and TCRdb kept only the in-frame ones, dropping some. This table holds about 110,000 clones, roughly 86% found once. Sequenced material: PBMCs. These receptors all come from a woman between 18 and 29 years old in good health and CMV-seronegative.

V and J are TRBV9 and TRBJ2-2, with TRBD2 matching over 10 bases. V dropped 3 bases and J dropped 4; count of bases not matched to a gene: 6. This CDR3 contains 16 residues. CDR1 and CDR2 (germline): SGDLS, YYNGEE. The CDR3, as DNA: TGTGCCAGCAGCGGCCGACTAGCGGGTCCCACCGGGGAGCTGTTTTTT. Residues: CASSGRLAGPTGELFF.

This chain connects TRBV7-9 to TRBJ2-1, with D possibly matching TRBD1 (5 bases). Trimming shortened V by 10 bases and J by 4 bases, and 14 bases separated the two germline ends. CDR3 length: 13 residues. CDR1 SEHNR and CDR2 FQNEAQ come from the germline V gene (reference sequence). DNA for the CDR3: TGTGCCACTTTGTCAGGACAATACAATGAGCAGTTCTTC. This gives the protein CATLSGQYNEQFF.

The chain combines TRBV5-1 with TRBJ1-1; possibly TRBD1 for D (5 bases). V dropped 1 base and J dropped 3 bases, with 10 bases sitting between them. The CDR3 has 14 amino acids. The germline V gene has CDR1 SGHRS and CDR2 YFSETQ. CDR3 protein: CASSLWGGDTEAFF. CDR3 nucleotide sequence: TGCGCCAGCAGCTTGTGGGGCGGTGACACTGAAGCTTTCTTT.

The chain uses TRBV27 and TRBJ2-1; D is unresolved. The CDR3 length is 15 residues. Trimming took 3 bases from V and 3 from J, leaving 12 bases between them. CDR1 and CDR2 from the germline V gene are MNHEY and SMNVEV (reference sequence). The CDR3 sequence is CASSFAETFYNEQFF. The CDR3 bases are TGTGCCAGCAGTTTTGCGGAGACTTTCTACAATGAGCAGTTCTTC.

The rearrangement links TRBV28 to TRBJ2-2; 8 bases fit TRBD2. Unmatched junction bases numbered 19, after V lost 3 bases and J lost 7 bases. The CDR3 loop spans 19 amino acids. Germline V gives CDR1 MDHEN, CDR2 SYDVKM. The CDR3 bases are TGTGCCAGCAGTTTGGTTGGACAGAGTAGCGGGATAGGGGTCGGGGAGCTGTTTTTT. Amino acids: CASSLVGQSSGIGVGELFF.

The genes are TRBV5-4 and TRBJ1-2; D uncertain. CDR1 and CDR2 from the germline V gene are SGHNT and YYREEE (reference sequence). Trimming took 2 bases from V and 8 from J, leaving 13 bases between them. The CDR3 has 13 residues. The CDR3 is CASSFAGGEGYTF. CDR3 bases: TGTGCCAGCAGCTTCGCAGGCGGGGAAGGCTACACCTTC.

The genes are TRBV9 and TRBJ2-7, with D possibly matching TRBD1 (5 bases). Trimming stripped 4 bases from V and 7 bases from J, with 18 bases between. This CDR3 is 14 amino acids long. Germline loops: CDR1 SGDLS, CDR2 YYNGEE. CDR3 loop: CASSPTLGQGEQYF. DNA of the CDR3: TGTGCCAGCAGCCCAACTTTGGGCCAGGGTGAGCAGTACTTC. The variable domain in full, completed from reference TRBV9 and TRBJ2-7, reads DSGVTQTPKHLITATGQRVTLRCSPRSGDLSVYWYQQSLDQGLQFLIQYYNGEERAKGNILERFSAQQFPDLHSELNLSSLELGDSALYFCASSPTLGQGEQYFGPGTRLTVT.

This clone was observed at least ten times. The V call is TRBV7-2, the J call TRBJ2-1; 10 bases are a match to TRBD2. Per germline, CDR1 SGHTA and CDR2 FQGNSA. The V gene end was trimmed by 1 base and the J gene end by 11 bases; junction bases not matched to a gene: 8. This CDR3 is 15 amino acids long. The CDR3 protein is CASSLVYSGGDQQFF. For the CDR3, the DNA is TGTGCCAGCAGCTTAGTGTACAGCGGGGGGGATCAGCAGTTCTTC.

This chain connects TRBV27 to TRBJ2-7, with TRBD1 identical over 10 bases. CDR3 length: 15 amino acids. V was pared by 8 bases and J by 1 base, with 8 bases of the junction left unmatched. CDR1 and CDR2 from the germline V gene are MNHEY and SMNVEV (reference sequence). The CDR3 DNA follows: TGTGCCAGCGCGTCCGGGACAGGGGTTTCCTACGAGCAGTACTTC. As protein: CASASGTGVSYEQYF.

The CDR3 DNA sequence: TGTGCCAGCTGGGACCCCAGGGCGGGACTAGCGGGGGAGACCCTCTACGAGCAGTACTTC. It specifies CASWDPRAGLAGETLYEQYF. The V and J genes are TRBV28 and TRBJ2-7; 14 nucleotides align to TRBD2. The CDR3 is 20 residues long. Germline assignment: CDR1 MDHEN and CDR2 SYDVKM. The V segment lost 8 bases and the J segment 3 bases; nucleotides outside the gene matches: 21.

The chain links TRBV7-9 to TRBJ2-5, with D maybe TRBD2 (6 bases). CDR1 SEHNR and CDR2 FQNEAQ come from the germline V gene (reference sequence). The ends were cut back, 7 bases at V and 3 bases at J, with 18 bases in the middle. CDR3 size: 15 residues. The CDR3 region is CASTTPAGRKETQYF. CDR3 DNA: TGTGCCAGCACCACCCCGGCAGGGAGGAAAGAGACCCAGTACTTC.

The chain combines TRBV30 with TRBJ1-1, with TRBD1 matching over 7 bases. The germline gives CDR1 GTSNPN, CDR2 SVGIG (reference sequence). Trimming cost V 6 bases and J 0 bases; bases outside gene matches: 13. The CDR3 spans 16 residues. DNA of the CDR3: TGTGCCTGCGGACAGGATCAGCCCTTGATGAACACTGAAGCTTTCTTT. It yields the protein CACGQDQPLMNTEAFF.

The chain has TRBV11-2 and TRBJ2-7; D is ambiguous. CDR1 and CDR2 (germline): SGHAT, FQNNGV. The CDR3 loop spans 13 amino acids. Trimming removed 4 bases at V and 1 base at J, with 8 bases between. The CDR3 spells CASSSGFSYEQYF. The CDR3 DNA sequence: TGTGCCAGCAGCTCCGGTTTTTCCTACGAGCAGTACTTC.

The V gene is TRBV7-8, the J gene TRBJ2-2; TRBD1 matches at 7 bases. The CDR3 spans 15 residues. Germline values: CDR1 SGHVS, CDR2 FQNEAQ. With 5 bases clipped from V and 1 base from J, the junction kept 4 bases outside the gene matches. For the CDR3, the DNA is TGTGCCAGCAGCCCCCGGGACAGGAACACCGGGGAGCTGTTTTTT. Protein product: CASSPRDRNTGELFF.

This clone was found a few times. This rearrangement joins TRBV6-1 to TRBJ2-1; D remains unclear. V lost 8 bases to trimming and J lost 6 bases, with 20 bases between them. Germline V gives CDR1 MNHNS, CDR2 SASEGT. The CDR3 has 15 amino acids. Here the CDR3 reads CASHPARPLSNEQFF. In nucleotides, the CDR3 is TGTGCCAGCCACCCCGCCAGGCCCCTCTCCAATGAGCAGTTCTTC.

This clone has only a few counts. V gene TRBV14 combines with J gene TRBJ2-1, with a tentative D call TRBD2 (6 bases). The V and J ends lost 4 bases and 4 bases respectively, with 20 bases between them. The CDR3 has 17 residues. Germline V gives CDR1 SGHDN, CDR2 FVKESK. CDR3 amino acids: CASSPSLVAAEYNEQFF. CDR3 coding DNA: TGTGCCAGCAGCCCCTCATTGGTAGCGGCAGAATACAATGAGCAGTTCTTC. Using reference TRBV14 and TRBJ2-1 for the parts outside the CDR3, the full variable domain is EAGVTQFPSHSVIEKGQTVTLRCDPISGHDNLYWYRRVMGKEIKFLLHFVKESKQDESGMPNNRFLAERTGGTYSTLKVQPAELEDSGVYFCASSPSLVAAEYNEQFFGPGTRLTVL.

This clone has a count of ten or more. The chain is built from TRBV5-1 and TRBJ2-7; D unclear. Germline V gene sequence: CDR1 SGHRS, CDR2 YFSETQ. The CDR3 sequence is 14 residues long. The V gene lost 0 bases and the J gene lost 1 base, with 8 bases spanning the gap. For the CDR3, the DNA is TGCGCCAGCAGCTTGGATGCGGCGTCCTACGAGCAGTACTTC. Its translation is CASSLDAASYEQYF. Full variable domain (missing parts from reference TRBV5-1 and TRBJ2-7): KAGVTQTPRYLIKTRGQQVTLSCSPISGHRSVSWYQQTPGQGLQFLFEYFSETQRNKGNFPGRFSGRQFSNSRSEMNVSTLELGDSALYLCASSLDAASYEQYFGPGTRLTVT.

The V call is TRBV9, the J call TRBJ2-7; 9 nucleotides line up with TRBD2. The junction had 4 bases not matched to a gene; V was cut back by 0 bases and J by 6 bases. This CDR3 comprises 14 residues. Germline V gene lookup returns CDR1 SGDLS and CDR2 YYNGEE. This CDR3 reads CASSVAGSGSEQYF. The CDR3 coding sequence is TGTGCCAGCAGCGTAGCTGGTAGCGGGAGCGAGCAGTACTTC.

The chain combines TRBV4-2 with TRBJ2-1; tentative D call: TRBD1 (6 bases). Trimming removed 1 base at V and 9 bases at J, with 22 bases between. CDR1 is LGHNA and CDR2 is YNFKEQ in the germline V gene. This CDR3 is built from 17 residues. The CDR3 sequence is CASSQGARVRLQGEQFF. CDR3 in DNA: TGTGCCAGCAGCCAAGGGGCTCGAGTCCGGTTACAGGGTGAGCAGTTCTTC.

This sequence joins TRBV15 and TRBJ2-3, with D possibly being TRBD2 (5 bases). Trimming pared 8 bases from V and 5 bases from J, leaving 14 bases between. Germline CDR1 reads LNHNV; CDR2 reads YYDKDF (reference sequence). This CDR3 has 13 residues. CDR3 in DNA: TGTGCCACCCAGGTCCCCGCGGGAGATACGCAGTATTTT. This gives the protein CATQVPAGDTQYF.

This chain joins TRBV13 and TRBJ2-7; tentative D call: TRBD2 (6 bases). This CDR3 contains 13 residues. The germline V gene encodes CDR1 PRHDT and CDR2 FYEKMQ (reference sequence). The V gene lost 3 bases and the J gene lost 6 bases, with 12 bases spanning the gap. The chain's CDR3 is CASSLATSREQYF. CDR3 nucleotides: TGTGCCAGCAGCTTGGCGACTAGTCGCGAGCAGTACTTC.

This chain connects TRBV19 to TRBJ1-2; TRBD1 matches 8 bases. Per the germline V gene, CDR1 is LNHDA and CDR2 is SQIVND (reference sequence). The CDR3 consists of 14 residues. Trimming took 5 bases from V and 4 from J; bases not matched to a gene: 6. The CDR3 bases are TGTGCCAGTAGTCCCCAGGGGGCGAGCTATGGCTACACCTTC. This sequence encodes CASSPQGASYGYTF.

V gene TRBV6-5 combines with J gene TRBJ1-3; no clear D. Germline CDR1 MNHEY, CDR2 SVGAGI. CDR3 length: 13 residues. V was trimmed by 6 bases and J by 1 base, leaving 7 bases between them. The CDR3 bases are TGTGCCAGCAGGGCCCATTCTGGAAACACCATATATTTT. Its protein is CASRAHSGNTIYF.

This chain joins TRBV29-1 and TRBJ2-5; D is ambiguous. Deletions cut 4 bases from V and 3 bases from J, with 9 bases between. The length of the CDR3 is 12 residues. From germline, CDR1 is SQVTM and CDR2 ANQGSEA. CDR3 protein: CSVAWAKETQYF. CDR3 coding DNA: TGCAGCGTTGCCTGGGCAAAAGAGACCCAGTACTTC.